This T cell receptor beta chain derives from a study of vaccination effects on CD4 cells after COVID-19. The CDR3 runs 16 residues. The germline V and J ends were trimmed by 0 bases and 3 bases, with 15 bases remaining between them. CDR1 and CDR2 from the germline V gene are LGHDT and YNNKEL (reference sequence). With the ViraFEST assay, the study expanded antigen-specific CD4+ T cells using viral peptide pools, then sequenced them. Researchers isolated CD4+ T cells once roughly ten days of culture had elapsed. Everyone in the study got two shots of either the BNT162b2 or mRNA-1273 vaccine. PBMC cultures contained 2 million or so cells per well, 8.5 to 10 IU/ml IL-2 and approximately 9.4 ug/ml peptides. At days 3 and 7, half of the medium was exchanged for IL-2 medium. TCRdb's table, derived via immunoSEQ multiplex PCR, lists solely in-frame clones and lacks some. The table shows some 25,000 clones, with around 67% occurring only once.

A note on this clone: No antigen is known for it.

The V gene is TRBV3-1 (or the pseudogene TRBV3-2), the J gene TRBJ2-7, with D possibly being TRBD1 (5 bases). The origin of this receptor is a human donor who received a COVID-19 vaccine. The input for sequencing was CD4+ T cells from PBMCs cultured with SARS-CoV-2 spike peptides, taken after COVID-19 vaccination. CDR3 nucleotides: TGTGCCAGCAGCCAAGATCGGTGGCAGGGATACTACGAGCAGTACTTC. This sequence encodes CASSQDRWQGYYEQYF.